A single sample gave rise to the 26 T cell receptor beta chains below, sequenced in a study of blood T cell repertoires in COVID-19. Clones were sequenced by immunoSEQ multiplex PCR, and TCRdb holds only the in-frame ones, with some missing. The table records over 100,000 clones, approximately 90% of them present only once. Input material: peripheral blood. Source of these receptors: a man in his fifties or sixties with acute or convalescent COVID-19.

The chain uses TRBV7-2 and TRBJ1-2; 7 bases agree with TRBD1. The CDR3 covers 16 residues. Unmatched junction bases numbered 9, after V lost 1 base and J lost 4 bases. Germline V CDR1 and CDR2: SGHTA, FQGNSA. The CDR3 protein is CASSLDRGGDSYGYTF. In DNA, the CDR3 is TGTGCCAGCAGCTTAGACCGGGGCGGGGACAGCTATGGCTACACCTTC.

The chain couples TRBV7-6 to TRBJ2-1; 8 bases agree with TRBD2. The germline V gene encodes CDR1 SGHVS and CDR2 FNYEAQ. This CDR3 is 15 amino acids long. Trimming at V came to 1 base and at J to 7 bases, leaving 6 bases not matched to a gene. The CDR3 reads CASSLVGGARNEQFF. DNA for the CDR3: TGTGCCAGCAGCTTAGTCGGGGGGGCCAGGAATGAGCAGTTCTTC.

This CDR3 is CASSDSDREGSPLHF. CDR3 coding DNA: TGTGCCAGCAGTGACTCCGACAGGGAAGGTTCACCCCTCCACTTT. J is TRBJ1-6 and V is TRBV6-4; TRBD1 matches 7 bases. The CDR3 consists of 15 residues. Germline V gene sequence: CDR1 MRHNA, CDR2 SNTAGT. The trim removed 0 bases at V and 9 bases at J, leaving 5 bases unmatched.

This rearrangement joins TRBV5-1 to TRBJ2-5; 8 bases match TRBD1. The CDR3 has 15 residues. Per germline, CDR1 SGHRS and CDR2 YFSETQ. The junction had 8 bases not matched to a gene; V was cut back by 4 bases and J by 3 bases. CDR3 nucleotides: TGCGCCAGCAGCGATTCCGGGACAGGAGAAGAGACCCAGTACTTC. Residues: CASSDSGTGEETQYF.

The V gene is TRBV6-1, the J gene TRBJ1-2; D unresolved. Trimming took off 3 bases at V and 0 bases at J, with 8 bases between the two ends. CDR1 MNHNS and CDR2 SASEGT come from the germline V gene. The CDR3 loop spans 14 amino acids. CDR3 nucleotides: TGTGCCAGCAGTGACCGGAGAGCTAACTATGGCTACACCTTC. It encodes CASSDRRANYGYTF.

Only one count was recorded for this clone. The chain combines TRBV6-6 with TRBJ1-2; D is unresolved. Germline assignment: CDR1 MNHNY and CDR2 SVGAGI (reference sequence). The CDR3 is made up of 13 amino acids. V was cut by 2 bases and J by 6 bases, with 10 bases left in between. The CDR3 spells CASSYLREHGYTF. CDR3 DNA sequence: TGTGCCAGCAGTTACCTGAGGGAGCATGGCTACACCTTC.

The V gene is TRBV19, the J gene TRBJ2-6; 8 nucleotides match TRBD2. V was clipped by 7 bases and J by 4 bases; unmatched bases: 9. Germline assignment: CDR1 LNHDA and CDR2 SQIVND (reference sequence). CDR3 length: 16 residues. In DNA form, the CDR3 reads TGTGCCAGTACCTCAGGCGGGGGGCGAGGGGCCAACGTCCTGACTTTC. This translates into CASTSGGGRGANVLTF.

This chain joins TRBV5-1 and TRBJ1-2; 8 positions match TRBD1. Trimming cost V 4 bases and J 1 base; bases outside gene matches: 15. The CDR3 sequence is 18 residues long. Germline V gives CDR1 SGHRS, CDR2 YFSETQ. The CDR3 sequence is CASSPGVAGGRINYGYTF. The DNA of the CDR3 is TGCGCCAGCAGCCCGGGGGTAGCAGGGGGCAGGATTAACTATGGCTACACCTTC. Full variable domain (remainder filled in from reference TRBV5-1 and TRBJ1-2): KAGVTQTPRYLIKTRGQQVTLSCSPISGHRSVSWYQQTPGQGLQFLFEYFSETQRNKGNFPGRFSGRQFSNSRSEMNVSTLELGDSALYLCASSPGVAGGRINYGYTFGSGTRLTVV.

This chain connects TRBV6-5 to TRBJ2-1; 7 positions agree with TRBD1. This CDR3 is 16 amino acids long. The J segment lost 4 bases and the V segment lost 1 base, leaving 7 bases of the junction unmatched. Per germline, CDR1 MNHEY and CDR2 SVGAGI. The CDR3 sequence is CASSYYRQGRYNEQFF. CDR3 coding DNA: TGTGCCAGCAGTTACTATCGACAGGGAAGATACAATGAGCAGTTCTTC.

V usage is TRBV5-1 and J usage is TRBJ2-5, with D possibly TRBD1 on 5 matching bases. Trimming stripped 3 bases from V and 5 bases from J, with 11 bases between. Germline V gene data show CDR1 as SGHRS and CDR2 as YFSETQ. There are 13 residues in the CDR3. The CDR3 is CASSWGSGETQYF. CDR3 in DNA: TGCGCCAGCAGCTGGGGCTCCGGGGAGACCCAGTACTTC.

This chain's CDR3 is CASSVSGQNTEAFF. Here the CDR3 DNA reads TGTGCCAGCAGCGTCAGTGGACAGAACACTGAAGCTTTCTTT. The chain carries TRBV9 and TRBJ1-1, with D possibly being TRBD1 (5 bases). The length of the CDR3 is 14 residues. The V end lost 2 bases, the J end lost 1 base, and 9 bases lay between the germline ends. Germline V gives CDR1 SGDLS, CDR2 YYNGEE. Filled out from reference TRBV9 and TRBJ1-1, the complete variable domain reads DSGVTQTPKHLITATGQRVTLRCSPRSGDLSVYWYQQSLDQGLQFLIQYYNGEERAKGNILERFSAQQFPDLHSELNLSSLELGDSALYFCASSVSGQNTEAFFGQGTRLTVV.

This chain uses TRBV29-1 with TRBJ2-5; unclear D gene. Germline CDR1 SQVTM, CDR2 ANQGSEA. V was cut by 8 bases and J by 2 bases, with 12 bases left in between. The CDR3 length is 12 residues. The CDR3 loop reads CSFDSSQETQYF. CDR3 bases: TGCAGCTTCGACTCGTCACAAGAGACCCAGTACTTC. Drawing the rest from reference TRBV29-1 and TRBJ2-5, the complete variable domain is SAVISQKPSRDICQRGTSLTIQCQVDSQVTMMFWYRQQPGQSLTLIATANQGSEATYESGFVIDKFPISRPNLTFSTLTVSNMSPEDSSIYLCSFDSSQETQYFGPGTRLLVL.

As regards this clone: One end of the junction is discordant with germline, which a read error may explain. CDR3 bases: TGTGCCAGCAGCTTAGAAGGTAGCGGGGGAAGGGTCACAAATACGCAGTATTTT. Protein product: CASSLEGSGGRVTNTQYF. The V gene is TRBV11-2, the J gene TRBJ2-3; 9 nucleotides line up with TRBD2. The CDR3 has 18 residues. CDR1 and CDR2 from the germline V gene are SGHAT and FQNNGV.

The rearrangement joins TRBV10-2 to TRBJ1-2, with D tentatively TRBD1 (6 bases). CDR1 WSHSY and CDR2 SAAADI come from the germline V gene. The length of the CDR3 is 14 residues. Trimming left V 3 bases short and J 4 bases short, with 12 bases between. This chain's CDR3 is CASSDLQGSYGYTF. The CDR3 DNA reads TGCGCCAGCAGTGATCTCCAGGGGAGCTATGGCTACACCTTC.

This clone has a single count. J is TRBJ1-5 and V is TRBV18, with a tentative D call TRBD1 (5 bases). This CDR3 is built from 14 residues. V lost 6 bases and J lost 4, with 13 bases in between. Looked up from germline, CDR1 is KGHSH and CDR2 is LQKENI. The CDR3 nucleotides are TGTGCCAGCTCCCCCGGGCGGGGGAATCAGCCCCAGCATTTT. It encodes CASSPGRGNQPQHF. Combining the CDR3 with reference TRBV18 and TRBJ1-5 gives the whole variable domain NAGVMQNPRHLVRRRGQEARLRCSPMKGHSHVYWYRQLPEEGLKFMVYLQKENIIDESGMPKERFSAEFPKEGPSILRIQQVVRGDSAAYFCASSPGRGNQPQHFGDGTRLSIL.

The chain couples TRBV7-9 to TRBJ1-1, with D perhaps matching TRBD1 (5 bases). The V end lost 4 bases, the J end lost 3 bases, and 15 bases lay between the germline ends. Per germline, CDR1 SEHNR and CDR2 FQNEAQ (reference sequence). The CDR3 runs to 15 residues. Here the CDR3 DNA reads TGTGCCAGCAGCTATCAAGGGGTTAGGGACACTGAAGCTTTCTTT. Protein sequence: CASSYQGVRDTEAFF.

The J gene is TRBJ1-3, the V gene TRBV30; TRBD1 might be the D (5 bases). The germline V gene encodes CDR1 GTSNPN and CDR2 SVGIG (reference sequence). This CDR3 contains 12 residues. The V end was cut by 7 bases, the J end by 3 bases, with 10 bases between. Written as DNA, the CDR3 is TGTGCCTTCCCAGGGTTTGGAAACACCATATATTTT. It yields the protein CAFPGFGNTIYF.

The table lists this clone with a count of one. The chain carries TRBV6-5 and TRBJ1-4, with TRBD1 matching over 7 bases. The germline CDR1 and CDR2 sequences are MNHEY and SVGAGI. CDR3 length equals 14 residues. J gave up 8 bases and V 5 bases, and 8 bases lay outside the gene matches. The CDR3 DNA is TGTGCCAGCAGTCGTTCGGACAGGTTCGAAAAACTGTTTTTT. Residues: CASSRSDRFEKLFF.

V is TRBV25-1 and J is TRBJ1-2, with a possible D match to TRBD1 (5 bases). Trimming took 6 bases from V and 6 from J, leaving 8 bases between them. Per the germline V gene, CDR1 is MGHDK and CDR2 is SYGVNS. The CDR3 is 11 residues long. CDR3 nucleotides: TGTGCCAGCAGCACAGGAAATGGCTACACCTTC. This gives the protein CASSTGNGYTF.

This chain uses TRBV5-1 with TRBJ1-1, with 9 bases aligning to TRBD1. Germline V lookup: CDR1 SGHRS, CDR2 YFSETQ. The CDR3 extends over 15 amino acids. Germline trimming cut 4 bases from V and 0 bases from J; bases unmatched to any gene: 4. The CDR3 region has the DNA TGCGCCAGCAGCGGGGACAGGGCTATGAACACTGAAGCTTTCTTT. Protein sequence: CASSGDRAMNTEAFF.

This rearrangement joins TRBV15 to TRBJ1-1; D may be TRBD1 (5 bases). V was cut by 4 bases and J by 1 base, with 13 bases left in between. This CDR3 is 15 amino acids long. The germline CDR1 and CDR2 sequences are LNHNV and YYDKDF (reference sequence). CDR3 DNA sequence: TGTGCCACCAGCACACCAGGGTACCCGAACACTGAAGCTTTCTTT. Translated: CATSTPGYPNTEAFF.

This rearrangement joins TRBV27 to TRBJ1-5, with 8 bases matching TRBD1. There are 16 residues in the CDR3. In germline, CDR1 is MNHEY, CDR2 SMNVEV (reference sequence). J gave up 4 bases and V 9 bases, and 14 bases lay outside the gene matches. CDR3 bases: TGTGCCAGTCGGACCGGGACAGGTGATTGGAATCAGCCCCAGCATTTT. Translation gives CASRTGTGDWNQPQHF.

This chain connects TRBV6-6 to TRBJ1-1; D is unresolved. CDR1 is MNHNY and CDR2 is SVGAGI in the germline V gene (reference sequence). This CDR3 spans 13 amino acids. Trimming removed 6 bases from V and 2 bases from J, with 10 bases in between. The CDR3 nucleotides read TGTGCCAGCAGCCTTTCACAAAACACTGAAGCTTTCTTT. It encodes CASSLSQNTEAFF.

V usage is TRBV18 and J usage is TRBJ1-5, with D perhaps matching TRBD1 (6 bases). Germline CDR1 reads KGHSH; CDR2 reads LQKENI. V was clipped by 3 bases and J by 3 bases, with 15 bases between them. The CDR3 runs 16 residues. This CDR3 reads CASSPNPTGNNQPQHF. For the CDR3, the DNA is TGTGCCAGCTCACCGAACCCGACAGGAAACAATCAGCCCCAGCATTTT.

The rearrangement links TRBV9 to TRBJ2-5, with TRBD2 identical over 8 bases. The CDR3 contains 15 residues. J gave up 5 bases and V 0 bases, and 6 bases lay outside the gene matches. Germline V CDR1 and CDR2: SGDLS, YYNGEE. DNA of the CDR3: TGTGCCAGCAGCGTAGAACCGGGGGGGCCGGAGACCCAGTACTTC. Translating it yields CASSVEPGGPETQYF.

The chain uses TRBV19 and TRBJ2-7; 8 positions agree with TRBD1. Per the germline V gene, CDR1 is LNHDA and CDR2 is SQIVND (reference sequence). The CDR3 runs to 13 residues. Trimming at V came to 10 bases and at J to 7 bases, leaving 12 bases not matched to a gene. CDR3 bases: TGTGCCACCACGGACCAGGGGGCATGGGAGCAGTACTTC. Protein sequence: CATTDQGAWEQYF. The whole variable domain, remainder taken from reference TRBV19 and TRBJ2-7, is DGGITQSPKYLFRKEGQNVTLSCEQNLNHDAMYWYRQDPGQGLRLIYYSQIVNDFQKGDIAEGYSVSREKKESFPLTVTSAQKNPTAFYLCATTDQGAWEQYFGPGTRLTVT.